The rows below give T cell receptor beta chains drawn from one sample of a study of graft-versus-host responses after intestinal transplantation. These receptors have no known antigen. Sequencing used immunoSEQ multiplex PCR; TCRdb keeps in-frame clones, though not all of them. The sample holds about 50,000 clones, 85% to 95% seen once. The material sequenced was unstimulated CD4+ T cells sorted from spleen or lymph node cells, taken before transplant. The source is a human donor who was the organ donor for an intestinal transplant. The CDR3 runs from the conserved cysteine through the conserved F or W. A D gene is named only where the DNA matches it firmly. The size of a clone is reported for some rows only, either as once, few or many, or as a class for expanded clones.

d_call	v_call	clone_size	j_call	cdr3_aa	cdr3_nt
TRBD1	TRBV30	NA	TRBJ1-5	CAWSVPGTGGWQPQHF	TGTGCCTGGAGTGTCCCCGGGACAGGGGGCTGGCAGCCCCAGCATTTT
NA	TRBV18	NA	TRBJ2-7	CASSPGSSYEQYF	TGTGCCAGCTCACCCGGGAGCTCCTACGAGCAGTACTTC
NA	TRBV11-1	NA	TRBJ2-2	CASSLAQGNTGELFF	TGTGCCAGCAGCTTAGCTCAAGGAAACACCGGGGAGCTGTTTTTT
NA	TRBV6-6	NA	TRBJ2-3	CASKTLRDSDTQYF	TGTGCCAGCAAAACGTTGCGGGACTCGGATACGCAGTATTTT
TRBD1	TRBV11-3	NA	TRBJ2-2	CASSWTPGQGSGELFF	TGTGCCAGCAGCTGGACCCCGGGACAGGGGTCCGGGGAGCTGTTTTTT
NA	TRBV19	NA	TRBJ2-4	CASTPGGAKNIQYF	TGTGCCAGTACCCCGGGCGGAGCCAAAAACATTCAGTACTTC
TRBD1	TRBV5-1	once	TRBJ2-7	CASSLAGTGGYEQYF	TGCGCCAGCAGCTTGGCCGGGACAGGGGGCTACGAGCAGTACTTC
NA	TRBV19	NA	TRBJ1-5	CASSYKAGNQPQHF	TGTGCCAGTAGTTATAAGGCGGGAAATCAGCCCCAGCATTTT
NA	TRBV7-9	NA	TRBJ1-3	CASSPQASGNTIYF	TGTGCCAGCAGCCCACAGGCCTCTGGAAACACCATATATTTT
NA	TRBV7-2	NA	TRBJ2-5	CASSLEGSRVGTQYF	TGTGCCAGCAGCTTAGAGGGGTCTCGGGTCGGGACCCAGTACTTC
TRBD2	TRBV19	NA	TRBJ2-5	CASSILAGETQYF	TGTGCCAGTAGTATACTAGCGGGAGAGACCCAGTACTTC
TRBD2	TRBV4-3	NA	TRBJ2-4	CASSQDRVAGNIQYF	TGCGCCAGCAGCCAAGATAGAGTAGCGGGGAACATTCAGTACTTC
NA	TRBV28	once	TRBJ2-5	CASSLRETQYF	TGTGCCAGCAGTTTGCGAGAGACCCAGTACTTC
TRBD2	TRBV28	NA	TRBJ2-1	CASRTGTSGRAREQFF	TGTGCCAGCAGGACCGGGACTAGCGGGAGGGCCCGGGAGCAGTTCTTC
TRBD1	TRBV4-3	NA	TRBJ2-7	CASSQDRGYYEQYF	TGCGCCAGCAGCCAAGACAGGGGGTACTACGAGCAGTACTTC
NA	TRBV7-2	NA	TRBJ2-3	CASSLALGHTQYF	TGTGCCAGCAGCTTAGCGCTAGGTCATACGCAGTATTTT
TRBD2	TRBV7-3	NA	TRBJ2-7	CASSLAGGYEQYF	TGTGCCAGCAGCTTAGCGGGAGGGTACGAGCAGTACTTC
TRBD1	TRBV6-5	NA	TRBJ2-7	CASRQGATPYEQYF	TGTGCCAGCAGACAGGGGGCAACCCCCTACGAGCAGTACTTC
TRBD2	TRBV28	NA	TRBJ2-7	CASSSVAGGLLYEQYF	TGTGCCAGCAGCTCAGTAGCGGGAGGGCTTCTCTACGAGCAGTACTTC
NA	TRBV29-1	once	TRBJ2-6	CSATFRGAGANVLTF	TGCAGCGCCACCTTCAGGGGTGCTGGGGCCAACGTCCTGACTTTC
NA	TRBV15	NA	TRBJ2-2	CATSRVLLGGELFF	TGTGCCACCAGCAGAGTGTTGCTCGGCGGGGAGCTGTTTTTT
NA	TRBV5-5	NA	TRBJ1-3	CASSFRPGSGYTIYF	TGTGCCAGCAGCTTCCGACCCGGGTCTGGCTACACCATATATTTT
NA	TRBV10-2	NA	TRBJ1-1	CASSDPAGQSNTEAFF	TGCGCCAGCAGTGACCCCGCCGGGCAGTCAAACACTGAAGCTTTCTTT
NA	TRBV28	NA	TRBJ2-7	CASEPTGHSYEQYF	TGTGCCAGCGAACCGACAGGACACTCCTACGAGCAGTACTTC
NA	TRBV6-5	NA	TRBJ1-5	CASRGGPFGPQHF	TGTGCCAGCCGAGGGGGGCCCTTTGGGCCCCAGCATTTT
TRBD2	TRBV4-3	NA	TRBJ2-3	CASSLRLAGFTDTQYF	TGCGCCAGCAGCCTACGACTAGCGGGATTCACAGATACGCAGTATTTT
NA	TRBV7-9	NA	TRBJ2-7	CASSRLSPQNEQYF	TGTGCCAGCAGCCGACTATCCCCCCAGAACGAGCAGTACTTC
NA	TRBV30	NA	TRBJ2-5	CAWSVGETQYF	TGTGCCTGGAGTGTAGGGGAGACCCAGTACTTC
NA	TRBV6-5	NA	TRBJ2-1	CASSYFPSESYNEQFF	TGTGCCAGCAGTTACTTTCCCAGCGAGTCGTACAATGAGCAGTTCTTC
NA	TRBV5-1	few	TRBJ1-3	CASSYTGSGNTIYF	TGCGCCAGCAGCTATACAGGGTCTGGAAACACCATATATTTT
NA	TRBV7-2	NA	TRBJ1-3	CASSLAGALSGNTIYF	TGTGCCAGCAGCTTAGCGGGGGCCCTCTCTGGAAACACCATATATTTT
NA	TRBV19	once	TRBJ2-5	CASSIEVTQETQYF	TGTGCCAGTAGTATAGAGGTAACTCAAGAGACCCAGTACTTC
NA	TRBV25-1	NA	TRBJ1-2	CASSEYRDYGYTF	TGTGCCAGCAGTGAATACAGGGACTATGGCTACACCTTC
NA	TRBV4-1	NA	TRBJ2-1	CASSQAYPTLYNEQFF	TGCGCCAGCAGCCAAGCCTACCCCACCCTCTACAATGAGCAGTTCTTC
NA	TRBV7-9	few	TRBJ1-4	CASSLTGEKLFF	TGTGCCAGCAGCTTAACGGGTGAAAAACTGTTTTTT
TRBD1	TRBV7-3	NA	TRBJ1-1	CASSSTDRDTEAFF	TGTGCCAGCAGCTCCACAGACAGGGACACTGAAGCTTTCTTT
TRBD2	TRBV28	NA	TRBJ2-7	CASSSRVAGVLDEQYF	TGTGCCAGCAGCTCCAGGGTAGCGGGGGTTCTTGACGAGCAGTACTTC
TRBD2	TRBV28	NA	TRBJ2-3	CASGGSAGGTDTQYF	TGTGCCAGCGGGGGATCGGCGGGAGGCACAGATACGCAGTATTTT
NA	TRBV7-3	NA	TRBJ2-2	CASSLTRNTGELFF	TGTGCCAGCAGCTTAACACGGAACACCGGGGAGCTGTTTTTT
NA	TRBV4-3	NA	TRBJ2-2	CASSQDLRNTGELFF	TGCGCCAGCAGCCAAGATCTCCGGAACACCGGGGAGCTGTTTTTT
NA	TRBV11-3	NA	TRBJ2-7	CASSSDSYEQYF	TGTGCCAGCAGCTCGGACAGCTACGAGCAGTACTTC
NA	TRBV4-1	NA	TRBJ2-3	CASSLTPLTDTQYF	TGCGCCAGCAGCCTAACACCGCTCACAGATACGCAGTATTTT
TRBD2	TRBV5-1	NA	TRBJ2-1	CASSLRRASGRDNEQFF	TGCGCCAGCAGCTTGCGCCGCGCTAGCGGGAGAGACAATGAGCAGTTCTTC
TRBD2	TRBV18	NA	TRBJ2-1	CASSPRLAVGGEQFF	TGTGCCAGCTCACCCCGACTAGCGGTGGGGGGTGAGCAGTTCTTC
NA	TRBV4-3	NA	TRBJ1-5	CASSQDSNQPQHF	TGCGCCAGCAGCCAGGACAGCAATCAGCCCCAGCATTTT
TRBD1	TRBV27	NA	TRBJ1-5	CASSLNAGQGWQPQHF	TGTGCCAGCAGTTTAAATGCCGGACAGGGTTGGCAGCCCCAGCATTTT
NA	TRBV19	NA	TRBJ1-2	CASSINRVDGYTF	TGTGCCAGTAGTATAAACAGGGTAGATGGCTACACCTTC
NA	TRBV7-2	NA	TRBJ2-7	CASSLEVARYEQYF	TGTGCCAGCAGCTTAGAGGTCGCGAGGTACGAGCAGTACTTC